Listed here are 11 T cell receptor beta chains from one sample, sequenced in a study of CD8 T cells in Susac syndrome (dated by TCRdb to about 2019). Receptor libraries were prepared by the immunoSEQ multiplex PCR assay. RNA was extracted using the RNeasy kit, and roughly 0.45 to 1 microgram was reverse transcribed with random hexamers. TCRdb redid the processing of the public reads, applying fastp at Q25 and MiXCR, and retained in-frame beta chains. CDR3 protein sequences are deduplicated, and each keeps its most common genes and DNA. This sample has fewer than 250,000 distinct CDR3 sequences in its table, and roughly 92% of those were observed once. Roughly 0.13% of the sample belongs to the ten largest clones. Sequencing input: CD8+ T cells from PBMCs. The receptors derive from a human donor with multiple sclerosis.

CDR3 sequence reads: CASGSIAAEAFF. Written as DNA, the CDR3 is TGTGCCAGCGGCAGCATTGCGGCTGAAGCTTTCTTT. The chain combines TRBV7-9 with TRBJ1-1; D not resolved. Germline V lookup: CDR1 SEHNR, CDR2 FQNEAQ (reference sequence). V lost 8 bases and J 6 bases, leaving 13 bases between the germline ends. The CDR3 is 12 amino acids.

CDR3 loop: CASSLPPDGNTQYF. The CDR3 DNA follows: TGTGCCAGCAGCCTCCCCCCGGACGGCAATACGCAGTATTTT. V gene TRBV28 combines with J gene TRBJ2-3; no definite D call. Deletions cut 6 bases from V and 7 bases from J, with 17 bases between. The CDR3 has 14 amino acids. CDR1 is MDHEN and CDR2 is SYDVKM in the germline V gene.

J is TRBJ1-1 and V is TRBV14; D is perhaps TRBD1 (5 bases). Trimming took off 1 base at V and 1 base at J, with 22 bases between the two ends. CDR1 and CDR2 (germline): SGHDN, FVKESK. The CDR3 length is 19 residues. Here the CDR3 reads CASSQVPLRGTRGNTEAFF. The CDR3 DNA reads as TGTGCCAGCAGCCAAGTTCCGCTCCGGGGCACCCGAGGGAACACTGAAGCTTTCTTT.

V and J are TRBV20-1 and TRBJ2-7; 9 bases align to TRBD2. With V trimmed by 0 bases and J by 7 bases, 13 bases remained unmatched. Germline-derived CDR1 and CDR2 are DFQATT and SNEGSKA (reference sequence). CDR3 length: 16 amino acids. CDR3 loop: CSARDVTRGGAREQYF. The CDR3 region has the DNA TGCAGTGCTAGAGATGTTACACGCGGGGGGGCCAGAGAGCAGTACTTC.

This clonotype was recorded a few times. The rearrangement uses TRBV4-3 and TRBJ2-2; D may be TRBD1 or TRBD2 (5 bases each). The V end was cut by 3 bases, the J end by 0 bases, with 11 bases between. CDR3 length: 16 amino acids. CDR1 LGHNA and CDR2 YSLEER come from the germline V gene. CDR3 residues: CASSHSGTANTGELFF. CDR3 DNA sequence: TGCGCCAGCAGCCATTCCGGGACGGCGAACACCGGGGAGCTGTTTTTT.

The V call is TRBV6-5, the J call TRBJ2-3; unclear D gene. The CDR3 consists of 15 residues. V lost 6 bases, J lost 0 bases, and 13 bases lay in between. CDR1 and CDR2 (germline): MNHEY, SVGAGI. This chain's CDR3 is CASSQARLSTDTQYF. In nucleotides, the CDR3 is TGTGCCAGCAGCCAGGCTAGACTGAGCACAGATACGCAGTATTTT.

This rearrangement joins TRBV20-1 to TRBJ2-1, with 9 bases that match TRBD2. The CDR3 is made up of 20 amino acids. V shed 4 bases, J shed 0 bases, and the junction held 19 bases outside the gene matches. Germline-derived CDR1 and CDR2 are DFQATT and SNEGSKA (reference sequence). DNA of the CDR3: TGCAGTGCTAAGGCGGCTAGCGGGAAGTACCCCATAAGCTCCTACAATGAGCAGTTCTTC. Its translation: CSAKAASGKYPISSYNEQFF.

V is TRBV6-5 and J is TRBJ1-5; D ambiguous. Germline values: CDR1 MNHEY, CDR2 SVGAGI. This CDR3 spans 13 amino acids. V was cut by 6 bases and J by 0 bases, with 6 bases left in between. The CDR3 DNA follows: TGTGCCAGCAGATCTCATAGCAATCAGCCCCAGCATTTT. This gives the protein CASRSHSNQPQHF.

The chain carries TRBV7-8 and TRBJ2-5; D possibly corresponds to TRBD1 (5 bases). V lost 2 bases and J lost 3, with 13 bases in between. CDR1 SGHVS and CDR2 FQNEAQ come from the germline V gene. The CDR3 runs to 15 residues. This chain's CDR3 is CASSLMVTEKETQYF. The CDR3 coding sequence is TGTGCCAGCAGCTTAATGGTGACAGAGAAAGAGACCCAGTACTTC.

This clonotype came up once. The V call is TRBV5-1, the J call TRBJ2-7; 9 bases map to TRBD1. Germline V gene lookup returns CDR1 SGHRS and CDR2 YFSETQ. CDR3 size: 15 residues. Losses at the gene ends were 4 bases for V and 2 bases for J; bases not matched to a gene: 7. CDR3 sequence: CASSPGQGTAYEQYF. Here the CDR3 DNA reads TGCGCCAGCAGCCCAGGACAGGGGACAGCCTACGAGCAGTACTTC.

V and J are TRBV3-1 and TRBJ2-2; 11 nucleotides match TRBD2. With 0 bases clipped from V and 2 bases from J, the junction kept 8 bases outside the gene matches. The CDR3 length is 19 residues. From germline, CDR1 is LGHDT and CDR2 YNNKEL (reference sequence). CDR3 DNA sequence: TGTGCCAGCAGCCAAGACCCCACTAGCGGGGGCGTTAACACCGGGGAGCTGTTTTTT. Protein product: CASSQDPTSGGVNTGELFF.